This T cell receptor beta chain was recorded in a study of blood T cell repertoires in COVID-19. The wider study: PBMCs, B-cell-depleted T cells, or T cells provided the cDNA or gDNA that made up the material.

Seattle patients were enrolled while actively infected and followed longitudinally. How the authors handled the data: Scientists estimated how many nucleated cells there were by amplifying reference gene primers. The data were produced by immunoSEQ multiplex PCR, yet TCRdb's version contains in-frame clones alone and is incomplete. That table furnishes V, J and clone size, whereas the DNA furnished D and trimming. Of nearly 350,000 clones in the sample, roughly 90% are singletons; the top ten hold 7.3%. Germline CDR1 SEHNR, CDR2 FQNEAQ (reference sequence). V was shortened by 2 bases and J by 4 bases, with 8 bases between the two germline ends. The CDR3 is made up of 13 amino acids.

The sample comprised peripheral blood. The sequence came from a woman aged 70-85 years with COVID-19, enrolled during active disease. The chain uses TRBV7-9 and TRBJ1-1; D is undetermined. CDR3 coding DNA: TGTGCCAGCAGCTTATCCCCTATCACTGAAGCTTTCTTT. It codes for CASSLSPITEAFF.